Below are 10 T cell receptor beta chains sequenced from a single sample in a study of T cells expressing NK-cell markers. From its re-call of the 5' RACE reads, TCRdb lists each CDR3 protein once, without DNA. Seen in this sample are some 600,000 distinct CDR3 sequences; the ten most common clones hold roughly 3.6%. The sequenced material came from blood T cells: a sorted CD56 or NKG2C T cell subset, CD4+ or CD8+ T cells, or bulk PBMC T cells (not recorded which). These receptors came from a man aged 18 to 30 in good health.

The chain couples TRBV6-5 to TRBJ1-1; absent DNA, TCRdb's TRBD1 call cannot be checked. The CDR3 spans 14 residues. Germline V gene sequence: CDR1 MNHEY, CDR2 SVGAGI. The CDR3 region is CASSYGGQNTEAFF.

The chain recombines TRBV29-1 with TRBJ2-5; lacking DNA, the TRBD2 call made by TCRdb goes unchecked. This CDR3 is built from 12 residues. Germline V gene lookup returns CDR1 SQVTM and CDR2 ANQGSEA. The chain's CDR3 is CSVDPPEETQYF. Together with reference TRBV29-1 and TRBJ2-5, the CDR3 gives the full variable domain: SAVISQKPSRDICQRGTSLTIQCQVDSQVTMMFWYRQQPGQSLTLIATANQGSEATYESGFVIDKFPISRPNLTFSTLTVSNMSPEDSSIYLCSVDPPEETQYFGPGTRLLVL.

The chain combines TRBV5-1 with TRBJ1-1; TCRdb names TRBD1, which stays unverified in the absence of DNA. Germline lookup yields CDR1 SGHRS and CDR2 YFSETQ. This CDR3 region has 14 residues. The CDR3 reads CASRLQAENTEAFF. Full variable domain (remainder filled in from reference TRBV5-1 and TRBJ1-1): KAGVTQTPRYLIKTRGQQVTLSCSPISGHRSVSWYQQTPGQGLQFLFEYFSETQRNKGNFPGRFSGRQFSNSRSEMNVSTLELGDSALYLCASRLQAENTEAFFGQGTRLTVV.

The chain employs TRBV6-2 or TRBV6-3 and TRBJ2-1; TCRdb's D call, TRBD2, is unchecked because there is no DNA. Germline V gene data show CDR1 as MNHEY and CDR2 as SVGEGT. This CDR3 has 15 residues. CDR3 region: CASSYRGSGRNEQFF.

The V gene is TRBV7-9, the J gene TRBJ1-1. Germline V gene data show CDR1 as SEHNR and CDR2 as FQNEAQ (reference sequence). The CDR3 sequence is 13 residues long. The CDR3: CASSLAVEGEAFF.

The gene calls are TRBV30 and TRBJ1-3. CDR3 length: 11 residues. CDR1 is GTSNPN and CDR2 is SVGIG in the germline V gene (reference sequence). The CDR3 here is CAWSRGNTIYF.

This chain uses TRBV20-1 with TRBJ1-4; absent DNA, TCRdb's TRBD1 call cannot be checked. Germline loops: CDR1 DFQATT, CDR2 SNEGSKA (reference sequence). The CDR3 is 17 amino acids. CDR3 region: CSALLRQGDRFNEKLFF.

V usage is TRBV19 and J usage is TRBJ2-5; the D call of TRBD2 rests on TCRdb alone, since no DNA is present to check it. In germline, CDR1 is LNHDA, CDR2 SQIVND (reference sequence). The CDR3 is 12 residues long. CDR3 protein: CASSMGGKTQYF.

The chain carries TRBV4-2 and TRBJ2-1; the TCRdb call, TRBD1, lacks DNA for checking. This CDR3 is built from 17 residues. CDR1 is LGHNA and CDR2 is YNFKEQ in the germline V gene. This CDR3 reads CASSPRGLAKEANEQFF.

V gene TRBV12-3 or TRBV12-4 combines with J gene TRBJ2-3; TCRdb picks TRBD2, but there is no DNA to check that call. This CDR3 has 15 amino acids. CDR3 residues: CASSLASSETDTQYF.